Below, 6 T cell receptor beta chains from the same sample are listed, as sequenced in a study of CD8+CD57+ T cells in acquired aplastic anemia. TCR beta VDJ and CDR3 profiling used genomic DNA as template. TCRdb independently ran MiXCR on the reads; one entry per CDR3 protein. The sample includes under 250,000 distinct CDR3 sequences, more than 45% of them seen just once. Whoever was chosen for sequencing had shown CD8+CD57+ cell expansion by flow cytometry. Material: sorted CD4+, CD8+, or CD8+CD57+ T cells (not recorded which) from PBMCs. The receptor set was obtained from a human donor with aplastic anemia.

The chain is built from TRBV7-3 and TRBJ1-2; tentative D call: TRBD1 (6 bases). V shed 5 bases and J shed 6 bases, with 19 bases lying between them. The CDR3 is made up of 15 amino acids. Looked up from germline, CDR1 is SGHTA and CDR2 is FQGTGA. The CDR3 loop is CASSKQGEDRHGYTF. The CDR3 nucleotides read TGTGCCAGCAGCAAACAGGGCGAAGACAGACATGGCTACACCTTC.

As to this clonotype: This may be a read error, as it is one base from a much larger clone. The rearrangement links TRBV4-1 to TRBJ1-5, with TRBD1 as a possible D gene (5 bases). CDR3 length: 15 residues. Trimming left V 10 bases short and J 4 bases short, with 20 bases between. Per the germline V gene, CDR1 is MGHRA and CDR2 is YSYEKL. CDR3 coding DNA: TGCGCCAACAGTTCTCGGGACGGTATTAATCAGCCCCAGCATTTT. This encodes CANSSRDGINQPQHF.

This clonotype is a singleton in its sample. The chain carries TRBV10-3 and TRBJ1-1; D perhaps matches TRBD1 (5 bases). Looked up from germline, CDR1 is ENHRY and CDR2 is SYGVKD. V lost 5 bases to trimming and J lost 3 bases, with 10 bases between them. CDR3 length equals 13 residues. The CDR3 coding sequence is TGTGCCATCAGTCTTGGGGGATACACTGAAGCTTTCTTT. It encodes CAISLGGYTEAFF.

This clonotype was seen many times. CDR3 nucleotide sequence: TGTGCCACCAGTGATTCAAGGGGGGCAGACCAAGAGACCCAGTACTTC. Translating gives CATSDSRGADQETQYF. The chain uses TRBV24-1 and TRBJ2-5; D is tentatively TRBD1 or TRBD2 (6 bases each). The CDR3 consists of 16 residues. The germline V gene has CDR1 KGHDR and CDR2 SFDVKD. The V and J ends lost 2 bases and 0 bases respectively, with 12 bases between them.

This chain uses TRBV19 with TRBJ2-7; a possible D gene is TRBD1 (5 bases). This CDR3 region has 14 residues. Germline V gene data show CDR1 as LNHDA and CDR2 as SQIVND (reference sequence). Trimming pared 7 bases from V and 2 bases from J, leaving 15 bases between. CDR3 sequence: CASIRDEYPYEQYF. CDR3 sequence (DNA): TGTGCCAGTATCAGGGATGAGTATCCCTACGAGCAGTACTTC.

The gene calls are TRBV7-6 and TRBJ2-3; D might be TRBD2 (7 bases). Trimming removed 4 bases from V and 2 bases from J, with 13 bases in between. CDR1 and CDR2 from the germline V gene are SGHVS and FNYEAQ. The CDR3 totals 15 residues. In DNA form, the CDR3 reads TGTGCCAGCAGCTACGGCGGGGGCCCCACAGATACGCAGTATTTT. Translation: CASSYGGGPTDTQYF.